Shown below are 10 T cell receptor beta chains from a single sample sequenced in a study of cytomegalovirus exposure and HLA in healthy donors. Assay: immunoSEQ multiplex PCR; the TCRdb copy retains only in-frame clones and omits some. The sample records some 120,000 clones, 75% to 90% being singletons. Sequenced material: PBMCs. The receptors shown here come from a young woman in good health and CMV-seronegative.

V is TRBV28 and J is TRBJ2-7; a weak D match, TRBD2 (5 bases). The germline V and J ends were trimmed by 7 bases and 7 bases, with 14 bases remaining between them. This CDR3 region has 12 residues. Germline CDR1 MDHEN, CDR2 SYDVKM. DNA for the CDR3: TGTGCCAGCATAACCCCCCCGGGAGAGCAGTACTTC. Translating it yields CASITPPGEQYF.

The CDR3 bases are TGTGCCTGGAACAGGGCCCCCGGGGAGCTGTTTTTT. It translates to CAWNRAPGELFF. V and J are TRBV30 and TRBJ2-2; possibly TRBD1 for D (6 bases). V lost 4 bases and J lost 6, with 9 bases in between. The V gene's germline CDR1 is GTSNPN and CDR2 SVGIG (reference sequence). CDR3 length: 12 residues.

The chain couples TRBV15 to TRBJ2-1, with 7 nucleotides matching TRBD1. This CDR3 spans 15 amino acids. J lost 7 bases, V lost 0 bases, and 6 bases had no gene match. The V gene's germline CDR1 is LNHNV and CDR2 YYDKDF (reference sequence). The CDR3 DNA is TGTGCCACCAGCAGAGACCGTGTCAGGGGGAATGAGCAGTTCTTC. Amino acid sequence: CATSRDRVRGNEQFF.

The rearrangement uses TRBV28 and TRBJ2-1, with TRBD2 as a possible D gene (5 bases). Germline V gene sequence: CDR1 MDHEN, CDR2 SYDVKM. The CDR3 extends over 13 amino acids. The ends were cut back, 6 bases at V and 7 bases at J, with 13 bases in the middle. CDR3 protein: CASSQIRTNEQFF. The CDR3 coding sequence is TGTGCCAGCAGCCAAATTAGGACTAATGAGCAGTTCTTC.

V and J are TRBV5-1 and TRBJ2-3; 9 bases line up with TRBD2. Germline loops: CDR1 SGHRS, CDR2 YFSETQ. The length of the CDR3 is 15 residues. V lost 6 bases, J lost 6 bases, and 11 bases stayed unmatched. The CDR3 protein is CASIFGSGSMDTQYF. The CDR3 nucleotides are TGCGCCAGCATTTTTGGTAGCGGGAGTATGGATACGCAGTATTTT.

This clone was observed a few times. This chain joins TRBV2 and TRBJ1-5; 8 positions agree with TRBD1. Germline CDR1 SNHLY, CDR2 FYNNEI. The CDR3 runs to 14 residues. V lost 5 bases and J lost 9; bases outside the gene matches: 9. CDR3: CASSPDRGSGPQHF. The CDR3 DNA sequence: TGTGCCAGCAGTCCCGACAGGGGCAGTGGGCCCCAGCATTTT. The variable domain in full, with the rest retrieved from reference TRBV2 and TRBJ1-5, is EPEVTQTPSHQVTQMGQEVILRCVPISNHLYFYWYRQILGQKVEFLVSFYNNEISEKSEIFDDQFSVERPDGSNFTLKIRSTKLEDSAMYFCASSPDRGSGPQHFGDGTRLSIL.

The chain has TRBV28 and TRBJ1-4; TRBD1 is a possible D gene (6 bases). With 4 bases removed from V and 11 bases from J, the gap between germline ends came to 8 bases. The germline gives CDR1 MDHEN, CDR2 SYDVKM. The CDR3 is 11 amino acids. The CDR3 protein is CASSSGDKLFF. In nucleotides, the CDR3 is TGTGCCAGCAGTTCAGGGGATAAACTGTTTTTT.

The chain joins TRBV28 to TRBJ2-5, with D possibly TRBD2 on 6 matching bases. The V gene's germline CDR1 is MDHEN and CDR2 SYDVKM. The CDR3 length is 15 residues. Trimming pared 5 bases from V and 5 bases from J, leaving 18 bases between. The CDR3 bases are TGTGCCAGCAGTCCACCCCCAGCGGGCGTGGAGACCCAGTACTTC. Translation: CASSPPPAGVETQYF.

This chain uses TRBV7-2 with TRBJ2-1; D possibly corresponds to TRBD2 (6 bases). Trimming took 4 bases from V and 10 from J, leaving 17 bases between them. Per the germline V gene, CDR1 is SGHTA and CDR2 is FQGNSA. The CDR3 extends over 14 amino acids. CDR3 amino acids: CASSSSSSGLEQFF. Written as DNA, the CDR3 is TGTGCCAGCAGCTCGTCCAGTTCGGGACTGGAGCAGTTCTTC.

This rearrangement joins TRBV11-3 to TRBJ2-2; TRBD2 aligns across 9 bases. Germline V CDR1 and CDR2: SGHNT, YENEEA. The J segment lost 4 bases and the V segment lost 5 bases, leaving 8 bases of the junction unmatched. CDR3 length: 16 residues. This CDR3 reads CASSRIAGESTGELFF. In nucleotides, the CDR3 is TGTGCCAGCAGCAGAATAGCGGGAGAGAGCACCGGGGAGCTGTTTTTT.